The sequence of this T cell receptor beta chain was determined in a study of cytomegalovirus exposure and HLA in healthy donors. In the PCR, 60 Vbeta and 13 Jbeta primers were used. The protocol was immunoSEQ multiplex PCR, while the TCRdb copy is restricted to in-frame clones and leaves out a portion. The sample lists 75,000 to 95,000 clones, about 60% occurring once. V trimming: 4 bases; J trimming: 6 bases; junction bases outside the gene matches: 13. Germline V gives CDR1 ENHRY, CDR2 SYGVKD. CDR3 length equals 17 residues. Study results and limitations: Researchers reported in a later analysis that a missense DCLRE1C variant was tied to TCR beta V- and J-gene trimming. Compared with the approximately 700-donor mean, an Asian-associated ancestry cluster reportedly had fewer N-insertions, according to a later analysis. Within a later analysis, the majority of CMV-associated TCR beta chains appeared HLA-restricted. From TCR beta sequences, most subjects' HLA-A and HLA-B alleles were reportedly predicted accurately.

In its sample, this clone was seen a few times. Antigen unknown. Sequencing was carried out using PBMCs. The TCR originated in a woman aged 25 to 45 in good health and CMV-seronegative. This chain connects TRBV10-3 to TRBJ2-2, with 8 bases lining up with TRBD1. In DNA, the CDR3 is TGTGCCATCAGTGGAACAGGGGGAGGCGGAGACCCCGGGGAGCTGTTTTTT. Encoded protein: CAISGTGGGGDPGELFF.